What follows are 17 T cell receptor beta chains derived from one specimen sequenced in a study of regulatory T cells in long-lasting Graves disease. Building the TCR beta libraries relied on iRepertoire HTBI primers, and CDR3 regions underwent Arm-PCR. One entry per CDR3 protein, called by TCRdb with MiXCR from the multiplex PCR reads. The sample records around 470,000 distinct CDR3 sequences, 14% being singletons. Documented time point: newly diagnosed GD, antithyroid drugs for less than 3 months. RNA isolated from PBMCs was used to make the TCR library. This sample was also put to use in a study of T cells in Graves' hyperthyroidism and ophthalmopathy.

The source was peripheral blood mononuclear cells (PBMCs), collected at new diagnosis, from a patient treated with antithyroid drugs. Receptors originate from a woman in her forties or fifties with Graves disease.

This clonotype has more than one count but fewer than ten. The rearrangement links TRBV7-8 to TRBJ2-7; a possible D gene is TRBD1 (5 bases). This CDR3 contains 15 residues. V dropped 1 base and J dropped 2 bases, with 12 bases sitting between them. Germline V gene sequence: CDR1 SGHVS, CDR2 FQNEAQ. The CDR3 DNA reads TGTGCCAGCAGCTTAGAGGGGCGCGGCCCCTACGAGCAGTACTTC. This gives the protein CASSLEGRGPYEQYF. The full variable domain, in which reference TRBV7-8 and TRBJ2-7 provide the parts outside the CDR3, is GAGVSQSPRYKVAKRGQDVALRCDPISGHVSLFWYQQALGQGPEFLTYFQNEAQLDKSGLPSDRFFAERPEGSVSTLKIQRTQQEDSAVYLCASSLEGRGPYEQYFGPGTRLTVT.

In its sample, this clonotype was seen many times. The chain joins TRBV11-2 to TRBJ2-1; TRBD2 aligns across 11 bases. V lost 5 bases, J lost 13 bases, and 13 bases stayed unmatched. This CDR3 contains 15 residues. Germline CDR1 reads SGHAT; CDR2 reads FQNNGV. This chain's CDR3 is CASSKTSGTLGDQFF. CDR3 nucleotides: TGTGCCAGCAGCAAGACTAGCGGGACCCTAGGGGACCAGTTCTTC.

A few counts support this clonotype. In DNA, the CDR3 is TGTGCCAGCAGCGTAGGGGGGTCGAGCTCCTACAATGAGCAGTTCTTC. Encoded protein: CASSVGGSSSYNEQFF. The chain employs TRBV9 and TRBJ2-1; the D gene could be TRBD1 or TRBD2 (5 bases each). In germline, CDR1 is SGDLS, CDR2 YYNGEE. This CDR3 comprises 16 residues. V was trimmed by 0 bases and J by 0 bases, leaving 10 bases between them.

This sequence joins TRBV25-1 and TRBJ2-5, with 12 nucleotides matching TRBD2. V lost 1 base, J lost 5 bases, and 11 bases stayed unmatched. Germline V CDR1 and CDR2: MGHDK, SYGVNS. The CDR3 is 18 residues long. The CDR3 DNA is TGTGCCAGCAGTGAATCTCGGACTAGCGGGAATGAGGGGGAGACCCAGTACTTC. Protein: CASSESRTSGNEGETQYF.

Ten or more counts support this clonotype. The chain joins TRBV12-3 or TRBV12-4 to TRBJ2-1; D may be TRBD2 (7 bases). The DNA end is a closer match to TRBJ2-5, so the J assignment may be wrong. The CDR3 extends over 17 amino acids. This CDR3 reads CASSETPGAGVTETQYF. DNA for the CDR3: TGTGCCAGCAGTGAAACCCCAGGGGCGGGAGTAACAGAGACCCAGTACTTC.

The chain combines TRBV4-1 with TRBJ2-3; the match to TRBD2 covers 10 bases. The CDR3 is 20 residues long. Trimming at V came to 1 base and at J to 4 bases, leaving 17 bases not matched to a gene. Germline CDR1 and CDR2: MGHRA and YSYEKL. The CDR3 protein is CASSQVGLAGANTGADTQYF. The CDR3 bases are TGCGCCAGCAGCCAAGTAGGCCTAGCGGGAGCCAACACGGGAGCAGATACGCAGTATTTT.

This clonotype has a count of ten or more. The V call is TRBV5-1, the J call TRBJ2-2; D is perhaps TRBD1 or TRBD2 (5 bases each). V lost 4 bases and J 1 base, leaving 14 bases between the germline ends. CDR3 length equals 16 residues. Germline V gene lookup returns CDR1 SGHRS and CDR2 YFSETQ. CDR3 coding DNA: TGCGCCAGCAGCCCCACCGGGACGAAGAACACCGGGGAGCTGTTTTTT. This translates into CASSPTGTKNTGELFF.

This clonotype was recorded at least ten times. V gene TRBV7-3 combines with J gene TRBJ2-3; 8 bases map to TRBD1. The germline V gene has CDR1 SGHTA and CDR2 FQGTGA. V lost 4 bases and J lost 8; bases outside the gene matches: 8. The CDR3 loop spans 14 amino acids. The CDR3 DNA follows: TGTGCCAGCAGCTCTGGACAGGGTAGGGGTACGCAGTATTTT. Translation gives CASSSGQGRGTQYF.

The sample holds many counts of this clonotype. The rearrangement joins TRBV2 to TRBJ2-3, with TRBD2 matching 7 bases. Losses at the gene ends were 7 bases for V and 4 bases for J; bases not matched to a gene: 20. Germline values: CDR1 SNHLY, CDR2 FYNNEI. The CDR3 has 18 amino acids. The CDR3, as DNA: TGTGCCAGCACCCCTGGGGTGGGAGGGTACTCCGGGTCAGATACGCAGTATTTT. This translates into CASTPGVGGYSGSDTQYF.

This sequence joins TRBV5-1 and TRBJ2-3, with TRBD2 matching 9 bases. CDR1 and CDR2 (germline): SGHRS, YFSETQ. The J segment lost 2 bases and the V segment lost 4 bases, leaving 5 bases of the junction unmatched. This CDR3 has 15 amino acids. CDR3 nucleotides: TGCGCCAGCAGCGGAGGGGGACTAGCCACAGATACGCAGTATTTT. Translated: CASSGGGLATDTQYF.

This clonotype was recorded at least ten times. This chain's CDR3 is CASSPPGLAGAGEQFF. The CDR3 DNA reads TGTGCCAGCAGCCCGCCGGGACTAGCGGGAGCTGGTGAGCAGTTCTTC. The chain recombines TRBV7-9 with TRBJ2-1; 14 nucleotides match TRBD2. Trimming at V came to 5 bases and at J to 9 bases, leaving 9 bases not matched to a gene. CDR1 SEHNR and CDR2 FQNEAQ come from the germline V gene (reference sequence). This CDR3 contains 16 residues.

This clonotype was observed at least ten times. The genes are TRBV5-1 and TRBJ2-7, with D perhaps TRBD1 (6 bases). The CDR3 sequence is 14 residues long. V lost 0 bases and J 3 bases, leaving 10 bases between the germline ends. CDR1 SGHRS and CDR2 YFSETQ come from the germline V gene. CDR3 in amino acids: CASSLGTVVYEQYF. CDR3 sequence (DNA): TGCGCCAGCAGCTTGGGGACAGTAGTCTACGAGCAGTACTTC. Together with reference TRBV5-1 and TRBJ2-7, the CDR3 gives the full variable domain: KAGVTQTPRYLIKTRGQQVTLSCSPISGHRSVSWYQQTPGQGLQFLFEYFSETQRNKGNFPGRFSGRQFSNSRSEMNVSTLELGDSALYLCASSLGTVVYEQYFGPGTRLTVT.

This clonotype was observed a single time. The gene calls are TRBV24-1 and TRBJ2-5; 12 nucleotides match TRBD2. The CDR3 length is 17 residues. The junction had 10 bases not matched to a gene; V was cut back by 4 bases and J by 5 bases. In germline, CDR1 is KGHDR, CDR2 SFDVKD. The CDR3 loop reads CATSDPSGRAPWETQYF. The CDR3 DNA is TGTGCCACCAGTGACCCTAGCGGGAGGGCTCCTTGGGAGACCCAGTACTTC.

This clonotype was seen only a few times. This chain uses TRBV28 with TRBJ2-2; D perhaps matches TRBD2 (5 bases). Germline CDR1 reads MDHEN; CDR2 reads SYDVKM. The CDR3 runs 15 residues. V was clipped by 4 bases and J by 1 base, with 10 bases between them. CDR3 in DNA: TGTGCCAGCAGTTATAGGCGGGTGAACACCGGGGAGCTGTTTTTT. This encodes CASSYRRVNTGELFF.

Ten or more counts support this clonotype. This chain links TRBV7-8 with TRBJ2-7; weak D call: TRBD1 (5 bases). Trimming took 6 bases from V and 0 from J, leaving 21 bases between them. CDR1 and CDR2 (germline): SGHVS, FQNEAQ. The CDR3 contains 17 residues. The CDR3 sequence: CASSSRVGQLRSYEQYF. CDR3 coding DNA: TGTGCCAGCAGTTCCAGGGTCGGTCAGCTACGCTCCTACGAGCAGTACTTC.

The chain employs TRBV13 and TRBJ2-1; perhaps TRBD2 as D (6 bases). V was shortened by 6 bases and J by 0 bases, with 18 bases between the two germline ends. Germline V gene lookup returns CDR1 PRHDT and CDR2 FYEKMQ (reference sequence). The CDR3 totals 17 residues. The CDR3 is CASSPKWEDNSYNEQFF. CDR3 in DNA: TGTGCCAGCAGTCCGAAATGGGAGGACAACTCCTACAATGAGCAGTTCTTC.

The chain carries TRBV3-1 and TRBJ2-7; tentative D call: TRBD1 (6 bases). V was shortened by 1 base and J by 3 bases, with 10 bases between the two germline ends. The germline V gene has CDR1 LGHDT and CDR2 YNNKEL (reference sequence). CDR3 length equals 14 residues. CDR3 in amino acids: CASSQGGHNYEQYF. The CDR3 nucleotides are TGTGCCAGCAGCCAAGGGGGACACAACTACGAGCAGTACTTC.